This TCR beta chain appears in the sequencing data of a study of T cell repertoires in cytomegalovirus infection. The overall study: Based on public TCR beta signatures, there were indications of CMV infection and of a matching HLA type.

This clonotype showed up just a few times. Antigen specificity is unknown. The V end was cut by 8 bases, the J end by 0 bases, with 6 bases between. CDR1 is MNHEY and CDR2 is SVGAGI in the germline V gene. The CDR3 totals 12 residues. TCRdb processed the reads anew with MiXCR; each CDR3 protein has one entry. This table holds about 740,000 distinct CDR3 sequences, less than 40% found once. Study observations and caveats: Summed frequency of public TCR beta families distinguished CMV carriers with the relevant HLA. The ex vivo response was dominated by HLA-C-restricted CMV-specific TCR beta clonotypes.

The sequenced sample consisted of PBMCs. The sequence came from a human donor in good health (CMV status not recorded). Some clones in this sample may be carry-over from other donors' samples. The genes are TRBV6-5 and TRBJ2-3; TRBD2 might be the D (6 bases). CDR3 nucleotides: TGTGCCAGCGGGACTAGCACAGATACGCAGTATTTT. This codes for CASGTSTDTQYF.